This T cell receptor beta chain was recorded in a study of T cell responses to AZD1222 COVID-19 vaccine. The study's findings and limits: Just a handful of people given AZD1222 tested seropositive at baseline. Spike-specific TCR breadth and depth both grew after two AZD1222 doses. Donors skewed white British and female; clonal diversity was possibly underestimated.

Notes on this clone: Its specificity is unknown.

Losses at the gene ends were 0 bases for V and 5 bases for J; bases not matched to a gene: 16. CDR1 SGDLS and CDR2 YYNGEE come from the germline V gene. CDR3 length equals 19 residues. Measured with immunoSEQ multiplex PCR; TCRdb has only the in-frame clones, and not every one. The sample contains 98,000 or so clones, 88% of which appear only once. This TCR came from an adult who received the AZD1222 COVID-19 vaccine. The sample in question was peripheral blood, obtained 28 days after the second AZD1222 dose. This chain joins TRBV9 and TRBJ2-2, with 7 bases matching TRBD2. CDR3 DNA: TGTGCCAGCAGCGTAGGGGAGGGGCAGGAAACACCATGGACCGGGGAGCTGTTTTTT. Protein product: CASSVGEGQETPWTGELFF.